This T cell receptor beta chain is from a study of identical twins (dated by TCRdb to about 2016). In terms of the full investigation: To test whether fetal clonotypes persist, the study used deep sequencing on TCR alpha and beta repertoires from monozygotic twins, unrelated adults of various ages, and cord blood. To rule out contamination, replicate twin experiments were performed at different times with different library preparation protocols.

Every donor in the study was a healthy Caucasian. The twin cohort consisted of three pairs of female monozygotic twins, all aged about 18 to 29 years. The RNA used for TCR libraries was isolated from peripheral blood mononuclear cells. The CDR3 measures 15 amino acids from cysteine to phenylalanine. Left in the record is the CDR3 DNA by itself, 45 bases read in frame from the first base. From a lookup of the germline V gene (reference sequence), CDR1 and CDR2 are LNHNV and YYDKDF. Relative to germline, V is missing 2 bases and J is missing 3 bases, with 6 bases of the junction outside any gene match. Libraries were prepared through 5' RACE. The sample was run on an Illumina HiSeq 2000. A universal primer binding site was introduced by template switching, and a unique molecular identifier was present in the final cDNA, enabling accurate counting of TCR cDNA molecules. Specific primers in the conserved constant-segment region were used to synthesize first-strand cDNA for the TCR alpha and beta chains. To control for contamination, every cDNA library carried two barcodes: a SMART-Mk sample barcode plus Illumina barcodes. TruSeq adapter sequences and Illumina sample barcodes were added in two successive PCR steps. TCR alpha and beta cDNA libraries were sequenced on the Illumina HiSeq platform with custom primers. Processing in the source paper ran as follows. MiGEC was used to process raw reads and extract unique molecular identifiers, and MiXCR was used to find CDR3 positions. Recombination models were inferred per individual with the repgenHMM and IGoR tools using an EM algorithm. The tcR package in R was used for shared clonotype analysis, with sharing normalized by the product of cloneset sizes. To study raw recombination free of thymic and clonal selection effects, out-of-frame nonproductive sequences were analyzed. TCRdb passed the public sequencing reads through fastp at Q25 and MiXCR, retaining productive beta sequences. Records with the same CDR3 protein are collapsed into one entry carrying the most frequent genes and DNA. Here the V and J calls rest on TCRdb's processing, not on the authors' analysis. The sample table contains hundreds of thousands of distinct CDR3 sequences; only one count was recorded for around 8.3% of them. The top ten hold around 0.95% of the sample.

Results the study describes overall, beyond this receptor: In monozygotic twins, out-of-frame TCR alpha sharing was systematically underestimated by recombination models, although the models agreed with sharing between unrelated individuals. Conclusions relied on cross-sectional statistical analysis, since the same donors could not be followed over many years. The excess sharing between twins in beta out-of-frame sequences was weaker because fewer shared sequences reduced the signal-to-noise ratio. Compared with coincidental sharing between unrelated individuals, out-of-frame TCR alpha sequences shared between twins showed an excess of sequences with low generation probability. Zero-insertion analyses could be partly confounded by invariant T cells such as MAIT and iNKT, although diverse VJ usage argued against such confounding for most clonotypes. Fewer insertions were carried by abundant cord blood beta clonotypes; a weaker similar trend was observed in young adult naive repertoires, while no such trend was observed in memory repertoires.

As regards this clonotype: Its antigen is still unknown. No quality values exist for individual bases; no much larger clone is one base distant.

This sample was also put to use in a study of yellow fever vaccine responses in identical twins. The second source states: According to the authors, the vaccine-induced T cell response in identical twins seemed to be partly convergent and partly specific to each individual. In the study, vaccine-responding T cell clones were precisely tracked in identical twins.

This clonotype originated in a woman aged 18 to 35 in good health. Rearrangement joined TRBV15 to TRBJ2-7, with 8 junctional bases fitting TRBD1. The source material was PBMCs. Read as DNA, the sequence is TGTGCCACCAGCAGACCAGGACAGGGTCTCTACGAGCAGTACTTC. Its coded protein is CATSRPGQGLYEQYF.